This T cell receptor beta chain was sequenced during a study of PD-1 blockade in classical Hodgkin lymphoma. The CDR3 contains 15 residues. The V gene's germline CDR1 is MNHNS and CDR2 SASEGT. V gave up 6 bases and J gave up 3 bases, with 15 bases separating them. Relapses following autologous stem cell transplantation were seen in all patients, with brentuximab vedotin exposure varying. Using immunoSEQ multiplex PCR, the repertoire was profiled, and TCRdb retains in-frame clones only, with some absent. The sample has some 31,000 clones; roughly 70% are singletons. This rearrangement joins TRBV6-1 to TRBJ1-5, with D perhaps matching TRBD1 (5 bases). This TCR came from a human donor with classical Hodgkin lymphoma. Sequences were derived from peripheral blood mononuclear cells (PBMCs), sampled before the second cycle of nivolumab. The CDR3 sequence: CASRGERRFNQPQHF. In nucleotides, the CDR3 is TGTGCCAGCAGAGGGGAGCGGAGGTTCAATCAGCCCCAGCATTTT.